The T cell receptor (beta chain) under discussion was sequenced for a study of T cell responses to AZD1222 COVID-19 vaccine. Some clones are missing from TCRdb's copy, which holds only in-frame ones; the method was immunoSEQ multiplex PCR. The sample consists of some 170,000 clones, 85% to 90% of them appearing once. This clone was recorded once. Its specificity is unknown. Per germline, CDR1 MDHEN and CDR2 SYDVKM. The CDR3 contains 14 residues. Trimming pared 4 bases from V and 2 bases from J, leaving 12 bases between. General observations from the study: White British donors predominated, females outnumbered males, and clonal diversity was possibly underestimated. Researchers report vaccine-associated CD4 TCRs spanning spike, with dominance at 160-218 and 743-854.

This receptor was obtained from an adult who received the MenACWY meningococcal vaccine as a control. Specimen: peripheral blood, collected 28 days after the second dose of the MenACWY control vaccine. The genes are TRBV28 and TRBJ2-7; D is possibly TRBD1 (6 bases). The DNA for the CDR3 is TGTGCCAGCAGTTCCCCCGGACAGCCCTACGAGCAGTACTTC. Its translation is CASSSPGQPYEQYF.